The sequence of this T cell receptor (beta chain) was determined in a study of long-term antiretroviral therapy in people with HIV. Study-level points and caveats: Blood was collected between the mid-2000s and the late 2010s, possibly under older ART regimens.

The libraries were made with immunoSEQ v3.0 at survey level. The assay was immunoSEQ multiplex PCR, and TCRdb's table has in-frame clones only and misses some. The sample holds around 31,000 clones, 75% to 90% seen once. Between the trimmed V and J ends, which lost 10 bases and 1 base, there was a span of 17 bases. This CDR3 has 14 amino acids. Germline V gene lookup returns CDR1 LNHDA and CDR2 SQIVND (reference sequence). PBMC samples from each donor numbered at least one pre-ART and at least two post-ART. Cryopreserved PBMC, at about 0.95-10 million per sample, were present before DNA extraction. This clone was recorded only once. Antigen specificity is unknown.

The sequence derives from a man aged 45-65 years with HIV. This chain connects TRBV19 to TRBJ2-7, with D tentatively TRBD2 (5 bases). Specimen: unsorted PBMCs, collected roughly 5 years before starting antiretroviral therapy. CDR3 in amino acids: CATSASGWSYEQYF. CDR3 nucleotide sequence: TGTGCCACCTCAGCTTCGGGGTGGTCCTACGAGCAGTACTTC.